Presented here are 14 T cell receptor beta chains from one specimen sequenced in a study of T-cell memory formation after mild COVID-19. One entry per CDR3 protein, called by TCRdb with MiXCR from the 5' RACE reads. The sample includes about 100,000 distinct CDR3 sequences, 11% seen only once; the top ten take approximately 39%. Sequenced material: PBMCs or a T cell subset sorted from them (not recorded which). The receptors originated from a man between 18 and 35 years old who had mild COVID-19 (a few samples of this study predate the infection). Cell type and time point are not known.

This clonotype was found a few times. The J gene is TRBJ2-5, the V gene TRBV12-3 or TRBV12-4; 7 positions match TRBD1. This CDR3 has 15 residues. V was clipped by 5 bases and J by 4 bases; unmatched bases: 10. The CDR3 coding sequence is TGTGCCAGCAGTGGGGACGGACAGGCCGGAGAGACCCAGTACTTC. It translates to CASSGDGQAGETQYF.

The gene calls are TRBV7-9 and TRBJ2-2; D possibly corresponds to TRBD1 (5 bases). This CDR3 has 16 residues. V lost 4 bases and J 4 bases, leaving 16 bases between the germline ends. Germline V CDR1 and CDR2: SEHNR, FQNEAQ (reference sequence). CDR3 in amino acids: CASSSPGRGATGELFF. CDR3 in DNA: TGTGCCAGCAGCTCCCCAGGCCGTGGGGCCACCGGGGAGCTGTTTTTT.

This clonotype was seen a few times. V and J are TRBV4-1 and TRBJ1-6; no definite D call. Germline V lookup: CDR1 MGHRA, CDR2 YSYEKL. The germline V and J ends were trimmed by 1 base and 12 bases, with 10 bases remaining between them. The CDR3 has 13 amino acids. The CDR3 reads CASSQGAGKPLHF. The CDR3 DNA follows: TGCGCCAGCAGCCAAGGGGCAGGCAAACCCCTCCACTTT.

Written as DNA, the CDR3 is TGTGCCAGCAGCCCGGAGGTCGGGGGGCTCGACAATGAGCAGTTCTTC. This sequence encodes CASSPEVGGLDNEQFF. The gene calls are TRBV27 and TRBJ2-1; D may be TRBD2 (7 bases). The germline V gene has CDR1 MNHEY and CDR2 SMNVEV (reference sequence). The CDR3 sequence is 16 residues long. With 6 bases removed from V and 5 bases from J, the gap between germline ends came to 20 bases.

There are a few counts of this clonotype. The J gene is TRBJ1-2, the V gene TRBV6-1, with D unclear. V dropped 3 bases and J dropped 7 bases, with 18 bases sitting between them. Germline assignment: CDR1 MNHNS and CDR2 SASEGT. The CDR3 loop spans 15 amino acids. DNA of the CDR3: TGTGCCAGCAGTGACTACTATGGCGTGTGGTTTGGCTACACCTTC. Translation gives CASSDYYGVWFGYTF.

This clonotype was seen many times. This chain joins TRBV7-6 and TRBJ2-7, with 7 bases fitting TRBD1. The V and J ends lost 5 bases and 0 bases, in that order; junction bases with no gene match: 4. Germline CDR1 and CDR2: SGHVS and FNYEAQ. There are 14 residues in the CDR3. This CDR3 is CASSLGGLSYEQYF. The CDR3, as DNA: TGTGCCAGCAGCCTAGGGGGCCTCTCCTACGAGCAGTACTTC.

This clonotype was recorded a few times. The genes are TRBV20-1 and TRBJ2-7; a weak D match, TRBD1 (7 bases). The V end was cut by 1 base, the J end by 0 bases, with 13 bases between. Germline V CDR1 and CDR2: DFQATT, SNEGSKA (reference sequence). The CDR3 sequence is 15 residues long. As DNA, the CDR3 is TGCAGTGCTAGAGGACCGGGGGACAGCTCCTACGAGCAGTACGTC. The encoded protein is CSARGPGDSSYEQYV.

The chain combines TRBV10-3 with TRBJ2-3; 10 bases match TRBD2. CDR3 length: 16 amino acids. V trimming: 3 bases; J trimming: 0 bases; junction bases outside the gene matches: 3. Germline lookup yields CDR1 ENHRY and CDR2 SYGVKD. The CDR3 region has the DNA TGTGCCATCAGTGATCTAGCGGGGGCGAGCACAGATACGCAGTATTTT. The encoded protein is CAISDLAGASTDTQYF.

This clonotype was seen a few times. The chain employs TRBV28 and TRBJ1-4; D is unresolved. Germline V gene sequence: CDR1 MDHEN, CDR2 SYDVKM. This CDR3 spans 15 amino acids. Trimming removed 5 bases from V and 8 bases from J, with 18 bases in between. The CDR3 protein is CASSPRHGVREKLFF. The CDR3 bases are TGTGCCAGCAGTCCCCGACATGGGGTGAGAGAAAAACTGTTTTTT.

The chain combines TRBV7-6 with TRBJ2-2; D perhaps matches TRBD2 (7 bases). V lost 4 bases, J lost 6 bases, and 15 bases lay in between. The CDR3 consists of 15 residues. Germline assignment: CDR1 SGHVS and CDR2 FNYEAQ. CDR3 bases: TGTGCCAGCAGCTCTGTCCGGGGGGCCCCCGGGGAGCTGTTTTTT. Translating gives CASSSVRGAPGELFF.

The rearrangement joins TRBV6-6 to TRBJ1-1, with D perhaps TRBD1 (5 bases). V lost 2 bases to trimming and J lost 1 base, with 5 bases between them. Germline values: CDR1 MNHNY, CDR2 SVGAGI (reference sequence). The CDR3 totals 13 residues. CDR3 in DNA: TGTGCCAGCAGTTACACAGGGAACACTGAAGCTTTCTTT. Amino acid sequence: CASSYTGNTEAFF.

This clonotype was seen a few times. The chain carries TRBV29-1 and TRBJ1-2; 7 bases agree with TRBD1. This CDR3 is built from 11 residues. Germline CDR1 is SQVTM and CDR2 is ANQGSEA. With V trimmed by 6 bases and J by 4 bases, 2 bases remained unmatched. The CDR3 DNA reads as TGCAGCGTAGGGGACAGCTATGGCTACACCTTC. It codes for CSVGDSYGYTF.

The chain is built from TRBV7-9 and TRBJ2-1; a possible D gene is TRBD2 (6 bases). The V end lost 3 bases, the J end lost 1 base, and 13 bases lay between the germline ends. Looked up from germline, CDR1 is SEHNR and CDR2 is FQNEAQ (reference sequence). The CDR3 has 16 amino acids. Written as DNA, the CDR3 is TGTGCCAGCAGCTTTACACCGGGACTTTCCTACAATGAGCAGTTCTTC. It codes for CASSFTPGLSYNEQFF.

This sequence joins TRBV5-1 and TRBJ2-7; D gene unclear. The germline V gene has CDR1 SGHRS and CDR2 YFSETQ. The ends were cut back, 4 bases at V and 5 bases at J, with 13 bases in the middle. The CDR3 contains 13 residues. CDR3 nucleotide sequence: TGCGCCAGCAGCCCCAGCCGAAACCACGAGCAGTACTTC. It yields the protein CASSPSRNHEQYF.